Listed here are 20 T cell receptor beta chains from one sample, sequenced in a study of T-cell reconstitution after alpha-beta-depleted transplantation in children. Preparation of the TCRbeta library involved a method that used unique molecular identifiers. TCRdb reanalysed the PCR reads using MiXCR and keeps one entry per CDR3 protein. The profile shows roughly 250,000 distinct CDR3 sequences, 8.2% of them singletons. The material sequenced was PBMCs, mostly from graft donor cells, taken 180 days after TCRalphabeta/CD19-depleted stem cell transplant. All receptors derive from a male patient between 5 and 17 years old who had a stem cell transplant for acute lymphoblastic leukemia, so the T cells may come from the graft donor.

Regarding this clonotype: A much more abundant neighbour one base away suggests this may be a read error. The missing conserved phenylalanine or tryptophan at the end of this CDR3 makes a read error likely. This chain connects TRBV20-1 to TRBJ2-2; D unresolved. V was cut by 2 bases and J by 2 bases, with 9 bases left in between. The germline CDR1 and CDR2 sequences are DFQATT and SNEGSKA (reference sequence). The CDR3 length is 14 residues. Here the CDR3 reads CSARRTGNTGELFS. The CDR3 nucleotides read TGCAGTGCTAGAAGGACGGGTAACACCGGGGAGCTGTTTTCT.

This clonotype has ten or more counts. The chain couples TRBV7-3 to TRBJ1-2; a weak D match, TRBD1 (6 bases). The CDR3 has 15 amino acids. Germline lookup yields CDR1 SGHTA and CDR2 FQGTGA. The V gene lost 5 bases and the J gene lost 7 bases, with 20 bases spanning the gap. CDR3: CASSPTGTTPGGYTF. The CDR3 bases are TGTGCCAGCAGCCCAACCGGGACAACTCCCGGTGGCTACACCTTC.

This clonotype occurred many times. A read error may produce the germline difference seen at one junction end. J is TRBJ1-2 and V is TRBV10-3; tentative D call: TRBD1 (6 bases). The CDR3 consists of 12 residues. CDR1 is ENHRY, CDR2 SYGVKD, per germline. The DNA of the CDR3 is TGTGCCATCACCGACCCCGGGACATTCGCGATCTTC. Protein: CAITDPGTFAIF.

Concerning this clonotype: A much bigger clone sits one base away, suggesting this may be a read error. The chain links TRBV5-1 to TRBJ1-1, with D possibly being TRBD1 (5 bases). The CDR3 length is 14 residues. The V end was cut by 4 bases, the J end by 4 bases, with 14 bases between. CDR1 is SGHRS and CDR2 is YFSETQ in the germline V gene. The CDR3 protein is CASSGRVEVTEAFF. The CDR3 DNA reads as TGCGCCAGCAGCGGCAGGGTCGAGGTCACTGAAGCTTTCTTT.

This clonotype showed up many times. This chain connects TRBV6-5 to TRBJ2-7; weak D call: TRBD2 (6 bases). Trimming left V 2 bases short and J 5 bases short, with 19 bases between. The CDR3 loop spans 16 amino acids. Germline loops: CDR1 MNHEY, CDR2 SVGAGI. CDR3 DNA sequence: TGTGCCAGCAGTTACCTTCATGGGGGGAGGTTGGACGAGCAGTACTTC. Its translation is CASSYLHGGRLDEQYF.

This clonotype was detected many times. This chain uses TRBV5-1 with TRBJ1-2; a possible D gene is TRBD1 (5 bases). This CDR3 comprises 16 residues. Trimming shortened V by 3 bases and J by 0 bases, and 15 bases separated the two germline ends. Germline V gene lookup returns CDR1 SGHRS and CDR2 YFSETQ. The DNA of the CDR3 is TGCGCCAGCAGCTCCTCCGCCACGACAGCTAACTATGGCTACACCTTC. Its translation is CASSSSATTANYGYTF.

Many counts were recorded for this clonotype. The chain combines TRBV29-1 with TRBJ2-2, with D perhaps TRBD2 (6 bases). Germline V gene sequence: CDR1 SQVTM, CDR2 ANQGSEA. Deletions cut 4 bases from V and 4 bases from J, with 10 bases between. This CDR3 has 13 amino acids. CDR3 sequence: CSVGWRGTGELFF. CDR3 nucleotide sequence: TGCAGCGTTGGGTGGAGGGGCACCGGGGAGCTGTTTTTT.

The sample holds many counts of this clonotype. The chain joins TRBV20-1 to TRBJ1-6; D is possibly TRBD1 (6 bases). The ends were cut back, 4 bases at V and 0 bases at J, with 19 bases in the middle. Germline V gene data show CDR1 as DFQATT and CDR2 as SNEGSKA (reference sequence). The CDR3 is 18 amino acids. The CDR3 coding sequence is TGCAGTGCTATTCGGGGGCAGGCCAGGAGCTCCTATAATTCACCCCTCCACTTT. Translated, it gives CSAIRGQARSSYNSPLHF.

Many counts were recorded for this clonotype. CDR3 residues: CSVEGWGNTGELFF. The DNA for the CDR3 is TGCAGCGTTGAGGGCTGGGGGAACACCGGGGAGCTGTTTTTT. J is TRBJ2-2 and V is TRBV29-1; D gene unclear. V dropped 3 bases and J dropped 1 base, with 9 bases sitting between them. CDR1 and CDR2 (germline): SQVTM, ANQGSEA. The CDR3 runs to 14 residues.

This clonotype was picked up many times. This chain connects TRBV12-3 or TRBV12-4 to TRBJ2-7; 7 bases fit TRBD1. CDR3 length equals 19 residues. The trim removed 5 bases at V and 3 bases at J, leaving 22 bases unmatched. This CDR3 is CASSRTGTERRWVSYEQYF. The CDR3 region has the DNA TGTGCCAGCAGTAGGACCGGGACAGAACGGCGGTGGGTTAGCTACGAGCAGTACTTC.

Points on this clonotype: This may be a read error, as it is one base from a much larger clone. V is TRBV7-3 and J is TRBJ2-3; perhaps TRBD1 as D (6 bases). Germline loops: CDR1 SGHTA, CDR2 FQGTGA. This CDR3 is built from 15 residues. The CDR3 sequence is CDSSPRQASTDTQYF. The CDR3 region has the DNA TGTGACAGCAGCCCTAGACAGGCGAGCACAGATACGCAGTATTTT.

This clonotype has at least ten counts. This chain links TRBV4-1 with TRBJ2-5; unclear D gene. The germline gives CDR1 MGHRA, CDR2 YSYEKL. V lost 0 bases and J 4 bases, leaving 18 bases between the germline ends. CDR3 length: 17 residues. For the CDR3, the DNA is TGCGCCAGCAGCCAAGAGGGAACAGTTCAAACAAGAGAGACCCAGTACTTC. It translates to CASSQEGTVQTRETQYF.

This clonotype was detected many times. The genes are TRBV4-1 and TRBJ2-7; TRBD2 agrees at 13 bases. The CDR3 spans 21 residues. The germline CDR1 and CDR2 sequences are MGHRA and YSYEKL. V gave up 0 bases and J gave up 3 bases; unmatched junction bases: 17. CDR3: CASSQDLVTSGRAWVDYEQYF. In DNA, the CDR3 is TGCGCCAGCAGCCAAGATCTGGTAACTAGCGGGAGGGCCTGGGTAGACTACGAGCAGTACTTC.

This clonotype showed up many times. The V call is TRBV28, the J call TRBJ1-1; the D is unclear. Germline-derived CDR1 and CDR2 are MDHEN and SYDVKM. Trimming took off 4 bases at V and 4 bases at J, with 13 bases between the two ends. The CDR3 is made up of 14 amino acids. The CDR3 loop reads CASSSPDIRTEAFF. DNA for the CDR3: TGTGCCAGCAGTTCGCCAGACATCCGCACTGAAGCTTTCTTT.

With regard to this clonotype: This clone may be a read error of a much larger clone one base away. The gene calls are TRBV12-3 or TRBV12-4 and TRBJ2-7; D possibly corresponds to TRBD2 (5 bases). V was cut by 6 bases and J by 2 bases, with 20 bases left in between. This CDR3 spans 16 amino acids. The CDR3 region has the DNA TGTGCCAGCAGCCTCTTCCATGGGAGAGGAGCCTACGAGCAGTACTTC. It codes for CASSLFHGRGAYEQYF.

This clonotype has at least ten counts. V gene TRBV5-1 combines with J gene TRBJ2-2; TRBD2 matches at 15 bases. Germline CDR1 is SGHRS and CDR2 is YFSETQ. V gave up 5 bases and J gave up 0 bases; unmatched junction bases: 5. The CDR3 runs to 18 residues. CDR3 sequence (DNA): TGCGCCAGCAGTCGCGGACTAGCGGGAGGGACGAACACCGGGGAGCTGTTTTTT. It encodes CASSRGLAGGTNTGELFF.

This clonotype occurred many times. The rearrangement joins TRBV7-6 to TRBJ2-7; D unresolved. Germline assignment: CDR1 SGHVS and CDR2 FNYEAQ. CDR3 length: 14 amino acids. V lost 1 base and J lost 2, with 9 bases in between. In DNA, the CDR3 is TGTGCCAGCAGCTTAGATAGGCGAGCCTACGAGCAGTACTTC. Its protein is CASSLDRRAYEQYF.

Many counts were recorded for this clonotype. This CDR3 is CASSIGLTATNEKLFF. The CDR3 DNA is TGTGCCAGTAGTATTGGATTGACAGCAACTAATGAAAAACTGTTTTTT. The chain employs TRBV19 and TRBJ1-4; a possible D gene is TRBD1 (5 bases). The CDR3 is 16 residues long. Trimming removed 3 bases at V and 0 bases at J, with 11 bases between. CDR1 is LNHDA, CDR2 SQIVND, per germline (reference sequence).

This clonotype was recorded many times. V and J are TRBV29-1 and TRBJ1-1, with D possibly TRBD1 on 6 matching bases. The germline V and J ends were trimmed by 7 bases and 6 bases, with 12 bases remaining between them. Germline CDR1 SQVTM, CDR2 ANQGSEA. This CDR3 is built from 11 residues. CDR3 residues: CSAHRAPEAFF. The DNA of the CDR3 is TGCAGCGCCCACAGGGCCCCTGAAGCTTTCTTT. Based on the CDR3 plus reference TRBV29-1 and TRBJ1-1, the full variable domain is SAVISQKPSRDICQRGTSLTIQCQVDSQVTMMFWYRQQPGQSLTLIATANQGSEATYESGFVIDKFPISRPNLTFSTLTVSNMSPEDSSIYLCSAHRAPEAFFGQGTRLTVV.

Ten or more counts support this clonotype. This sequence joins TRBV7-9 and TRBJ2-7, with D possibly matching TRBD2 (6 bases). V was pared by 2 bases and J by 7 bases, with 9 bases between. Germline V gene data show CDR1 as SEHNR and CDR2 as FQNEAQ (reference sequence). The CDR3 has 12 residues. This CDR3 is CASSLTEGEQYF. CDR3 nucleotides: TGTGCCAGCAGCTTAACGGAGGGGGAGCAGTACTTC.